The 27 T cell receptor beta chains presented below share a single source sample, sequenced in a study of blood T cell repertoires in COVID-19. The repertoire was sequenced with immunoSEQ multiplex PCR; TCRdb's copy has only in-frame clones and lacks some. The sample includes about 130,000 clones, 84% seen only once; the top ten take 1.4% to 1.5%. Material: peripheral blood. The source is a man between 60 and 75 years old with acute or convalescent COVID-19.

The CDR3 sequence: CASSGTGQGKGNEQFF. DNA for the CDR3: TGTGCCAGCAGCGGGACCGGACAGGGGAAGGGCAATGAGCAGTTCTTC. This chain connects TRBV5-6 to TRBJ2-1; TRBD1 agrees at 9 bases. The CDR3 length is 16 residues. Germline-derived CDR1 and CDR2 are SGHDT and YYEEEE. Germline trimming cut 4 bases from V and 6 bases from J; bases unmatched to any gene: 11.

This clone was detected ten times or more. The rearrangement uses TRBV24-1 and TRBJ2-3; 7 bases agree with TRBD1. CDR1 and CDR2 from the germline V gene are KGHDR and SFDVKD. The CDR3 totals 18 residues. J gave up 2 bases and V 3 bases, and 13 bases lay outside the gene matches. The chain's CDR3 is CATSDDPRQGKFTDTQYF. In DNA, the CDR3 is TGTGCCACCAGTGATGACCCCCGACAGGGCAAGTTCACAGATACGCAGTATTTT.

V is TRBV21-1 and J is TRBJ2-2; TRBD1, as called in the table, went unchecked against the DNA. TRBV21-1 is noted as a pseudogene. CDR3 length: 15 amino acids. CDR3 nucleotide sequence: TGTGCCAGCAGCCGTGACAGGGGAGTCTCCGGGGAGCTGTTTTTT. Translated, it gives CASSRDRGVSGELFF.

V usage is TRBV7-9 and J usage is TRBJ1-1, with 7 bases aligning to TRBD1. Trimming at V came to 5 bases and at J to 2 bases, leaving 8 bases not matched to a gene. This CDR3 is 15 amino acids long. Germline CDR1 and CDR2: SEHNR and FQNEAQ (reference sequence). CDR3 DNA: TGTGCCAGCAGCGAGAAAGGGACAGCAAACACTGAAGCTTTCTTT. Its protein is CASSEKGTANTEAFF.

The chain recombines TRBV27 with TRBJ1-6; D ambiguous. The CDR3 consists of 16 residues. Germline CDR1 is MNHEY and CDR2 is SMNVEV (reference sequence). The ends were cut back, 2 bases at V and 2 bases at J, with 10 bases in the middle. The CDR3 loop reads CASSLTGYTYNSPLHF. CDR3 DNA sequence: TGTGCCAGCAGTTTAACCGGTTATACCTATAATTCACCCCTCCACTTT.

The gene calls are TRBV19 and TRBJ2-3; 8 bases align to TRBD2. The CDR3 totals 12 residues. Germline loops: CDR1 LNHDA, CDR2 SQIVND (reference sequence). The ends lost 5 bases at V and 9 bases at J; junction bases unmatched: 4. CDR3 protein: CASSSGGRTQYF. As DNA, the CDR3 is TGTGCCAGTAGTTCGGGGGGGCGGACGCAGTATTTT.

The chain links TRBV3-1 (or the pseudogene TRBV3-2) to TRBJ2-7; possibly TRBD1 for D (6 bases). The V end lost 1 base, the J end lost 4 bases, and 11 bases lay between the germline ends. Germline V gene lookup returns CDR1 LGHDT and CDR2 YNNKEL (reference sequence). This CDR3 has 14 residues. CDR3 residues: CASSQVTGQYEQYF. The CDR3 DNA is TGTGCCAGCAGCCAAGTCACAGGGCAATACGAGCAGTACTTC.

This clone showed up just a few times. This chain links TRBV3-1 (or the pseudogene TRBV3-2) with TRBJ2-1; the match to TRBD2 covers 10 bases. The germline gives CDR1 LGHDT, CDR2 YNNKEL (reference sequence). The CDR3 runs 15 residues. Trimming removed 1 base from V and 8 bases from J; junction bases left unmatched: 5. CDR3 loop: CASSQGASGSDEQFF. The CDR3 coding sequence is TGTGCCAGCAGCCAAGGGGCTAGCGGGAGCGATGAGCAGTTCTTC.

This rearrangement joins TRBV3-1 (or the pseudogene TRBV3-2) to TRBJ1-1, with TRBD1 matching 8 bases. The junction had 5 bases not matched to a gene; V was cut back by 3 bases and J by 2 bases. CDR3 length: 15 residues. Germline loops: CDR1 LGHDT, CDR2 YNNKEL (reference sequence). The CDR3 DNA follows: TGTGCCAGCAGCCACACGGACAGGGAAAACACTGAAGCTTTCTTT. This gives the protein CASSHTDRENTEAFF.

The V gene is TRBV25-1, the J gene TRBJ2-2; D is perhaps TRBD1 (6 bases). The CDR3 extends over 14 amino acids. Trimming removed 5 bases at V and 4 bases at J, with 11 bases between. Per the germline V gene, CDR1 is MGHDK and CDR2 is SYGVNS. CDR3 protein: CASSPRGVTGELFF. The CDR3 region has the DNA TGTGCCAGCAGTCCCAGGGGTGTCACCGGGGAGCTGTTTTTT.

The genes are TRBV7-9 and TRBJ2-3, with 7 positions matching TRBD1. The germline V gene encodes CDR1 SEHNR and CDR2 FQNEAQ (reference sequence). The trim removed 1 base at V and 4 bases at J, leaving 8 bases unmatched. CDR3 length: 16 residues. CDR3 coding DNA: TGTGCCAGCAGCTTAGGAGGCGGGCAGGGGGCAGATACGCAGTATTTT. It yields the protein CASSLGGGQGADTQYF.

The table lists this clone with a count of one. The V call is TRBV19, the J call TRBJ1-1; D call uncertain. V shed 3 bases and J shed 5 bases, with 10 bases lying between them. Per the germline V gene, CDR1 is LNHDA and CDR2 is SQIVND (reference sequence). CDR3 size: 13 residues. The CDR3 spells CASSIDLETEAFF. The CDR3 coding sequence is TGTGCCAGTAGTATCGACCTGGAGACTGAAGCTTTCTTT.

The chain uses TRBV7-2 and TRBJ2-3; weak D call: TRBD1 (5 bases). Trimming took 5 bases from V and 2 from J, leaving 11 bases between them. This CDR3 region has 14 residues. Germline values: CDR1 SGHTA, CDR2 FQGNSA. For the CDR3, the DNA is TGTGCCAGCAGCGATACAGGATACACAGATACGCAGTATTTT. Translating it yields CASSDTGYTDTQYF.

This chain uses TRBV20-1 with TRBJ2-7, with 9 bases lining up with TRBD2. The CDR3 loop spans 15 amino acids. Germline V gene data show CDR1 as DFQATT and CDR2 as SNEGSKA (reference sequence). V dropped 3 bases and J dropped 5; count of bases not matched to a gene: 11. The CDR3 reads CSASQVRTSVHEQYF. The CDR3 DNA reads as TGCAGTGCTAGTCAAGTCCGGACTAGCGTCCACGAGCAGTACTTC.

The V and J genes are TRBV24-1 and TRBJ2-5; D not resolved. This CDR3 region has 14 residues. Trimming took off 0 bases at V and 5 bases at J, with 9 bases between the two ends. Germline CDR1 is KGHDR and CDR2 is SFDVKD. DNA of the CDR3: TGTGCCACCAGTGATTTGACAGCTTCGGAGACCCAGTACTTC. Residues: CATSDLTASETQYF.

This chain connects TRBV5-1 to TRBJ2-3; TRBD2 agrees at 15 bases. The CDR3 covers 17 residues. The V and J ends lost 0 bases and 5 bases, in that order; junction bases with no gene match: 4. Germline assignment: CDR1 SGHRS and CDR2 YFSETQ. This chain's CDR3 is CASSLVGTSGRRDTQYF. The CDR3 DNA reads TGCGCCAGCAGCTTGGTTGGGACTAGCGGGAGGAGAGATACGCAGTATTTT.

This clone was observed a single time. The chain uses TRBV5-1 and TRBJ1-6, with a weak D call TRBD1 (6 bases). Per the germline V gene, CDR1 is SGHRS and CDR2 is YFSETQ. This CDR3 spans 17 amino acids. Trimming cost V 7 bases and J 3 bases, with 20 bases left between them. CDR3 in amino acids: CASRYGQGTNYNSPLHF. The CDR3 bases are TGCGCCAGCCGATACGGGCAGGGGACGAACTATAATTCACCCCTCCACTTT. Based on the CDR3 plus reference TRBV5-1 and TRBJ1-6, the full variable domain is KAGVTQTPRYLIKTRGQQVTLSCSPISGHRSVSWYQQTPGQGLQFLFEYFSETQRNKGNFPGRFSGRQFSNSRSEMNVSTLELGDSALYLCASRYGQGTNYNSPLHFGNGTRLTVT.

In its sample, this clone was seen a few times. V usage is TRBV10-2 and J usage is TRBJ1-4; D is ambiguous. The V gene's germline CDR1 is WSHSY and CDR2 SAAADI. V was trimmed by 0 bases and J by 8 bases, leaving 16 bases between them. The CDR3 totals 16 residues. The CDR3 is CASSESIAGKREKLFF. The CDR3 DNA reads as TGCGCCAGCAGTGAGTCTATCGCGGGGAAGCGGGAAAAACTGTTTTTT.

The chain employs TRBV6-1 and TRBJ2-1; a possible D gene is TRBD1 (5 bases). Germline V gene sequence: CDR1 MNHNS, CDR2 SASEGT. This CDR3 spans 16 amino acids. Trimming cost V 3 bases and J 4 bases, with 16 bases left between them. The CDR3 loop reads CASSEVRLGVYNEQFF. The CDR3 DNA sequence: TGTGCCAGCAGTGAGGTACGGCTAGGGGTTTACAATGAGCAGTTCTTC.

In this sample, this clone turned up once. The chain combines TRBV11-2 with TRBJ1-5, with 8 bases that match TRBD1. Germline CDR1 SGHAT, CDR2 FQNNGV. This CDR3 has 15 amino acids. Trimming cost V 3 bases and J 7 bases; bases outside gene matches: 8. The DNA for the CDR3 is TGTGCCAGCAGCTTCAATGGACAGGGAGGCCAGCCCCAGCATTTT. Its protein product is CASSFNGQGGQPQHF.

This clone was seen once. CDR3 loop: CASSPDRDIGNTEAFF. The CDR3 DNA follows: TGTGCCAGCAGCCCAGACAGGGATATTGGGAACACTGAAGCTTTCTTT. This chain uses TRBV11-2 with TRBJ1-1; 7 bases align to TRBD1. Trimming cost V 5 bases and J 1 base; bases outside gene matches: 10. The CDR3 is 16 residues long. CDR1 and CDR2 from the germline V gene are SGHAT and FQNNGV.

The CDR3 loop is CAISEAGPGLAALYEQYF. The CDR3 DNA sequence: TGTGCCATCAGTGAGGCAGGGCCGGGACTAGCGGCACTCTACGAGCAGTACTTC. The chain joins TRBV10-3 to TRBJ2-7, with 11 bases that match TRBD2. Germline values: CDR1 ENHRY, CDR2 SYGVKD. J gave up 3 bases and V 2 bases, and 12 bases lay outside the gene matches. There are 18 residues in the CDR3.

The chain uses TRBV6-5 and TRBJ2-1; tentatively, D is TRBD2 (5 bases). The CDR3 has 13 amino acids. Trimming pared 2 bases from V and 3 bases from J, leaving 5 bases between. CDR1 MNHEY and CDR2 SVGAGI come from the germline V gene. CDR3 amino acids: CASSYDYYNEQFF. The CDR3 nucleotides read TGTGCCAGCAGTTACGACTACTACAATGAGCAGTTCTTC.

The rearrangement joins TRBV2 to TRBJ1-6; D is possibly TRBD1 (5 bases). The V end lost 2 bases, the J end lost 9 bases, and 14 bases lay between the germline ends. The CDR3 has 15 amino acids. Germline loops: CDR1 SNHLY, CDR2 FYNNEI. The CDR3 nucleotides are TGTGCCAGCAGTGAATTGGGACTCGGAACTTCACCCCTCCACTTT. Protein sequence: CASSELGLGTSPLHF.

The rearrangement links TRBV23-1 to TRBJ1-5; D gene unclear. TRBV23-1 is reported as an ORF; its role is uncertain. Trimming removed 0 bases at V and 5 bases at J, with 5 bases between. There are 13 residues in the CDR3. CDR3 sequence (DNA): TGCGCCAGCAGTCAATCGAGGGATCAGCCCCAGCATTTT. It specifies CASSQSRDQPQHF.

The chain recombines TRBV7-8 with TRBJ1-6; TRBD1 agrees at 9 bases. V trimming: 1 base; J trimming: 9 bases; junction bases outside the gene matches: 4. The germline CDR1 and CDR2 sequences are SGHVS and FQNEAQ. There are 15 residues in the CDR3. CDR3 nucleotide sequence: TGTGCCAGCAGCTTAGTACAGGGGGCTGGTTCACCCCTCCACTTT. This translates into CASSLVQGAGSPLHF.

The V call is TRBV15, the J call TRBJ2-7; TRBD1 matches at 11 bases. The V gene's germline CDR1 is LNHNV and CDR2 YYDKDF (reference sequence). This CDR3 has 15 amino acids. The J segment lost 6 bases and the V segment lost 0 bases, leaving 4 bases of the junction unmatched. CDR3 region: CATSREGQGEGEQYF. CDR3 nucleotides: TGTGCCACCAGCAGAGAGGGACAGGGGGAGGGCGAGCAGTACTTC.